These 7 T cell receptor beta chains came from one sample sequenced in a study of cytomegalovirus exposure and HLA in healthy donors. PCR was performed using 60 Vbeta and 13 Jbeta primers. Some clones are missing from TCRdb's copy, which holds only in-frame ones; the method was immunoSEQ multiplex PCR. The table has fewer than 150,000 clones, 60% to 85% seen once. What was sequenced was PBMCs. These receptors were obtained from a man under 40 in good health and CMV-seronegative.

V is TRBV5-1 and J is TRBJ1-1; the D is unclear. Germline V gene lookup returns CDR1 SGHRS and CDR2 YFSETQ. The V and J ends lost 4 bases and 3 bases respectively, with 19 bases between them. The CDR3 is made up of 16 amino acids. DNA for the CDR3: TGCGCCAGCAGCCGTGGGCCCCTCCAATTGGACACTGAAGCTTTCTTT. Translated: CASSRGPLQLDTEAFF.

The chain joins TRBV11-1 to TRBJ2-1; possible D gene TRBD2, 5 bases. V was clipped by 5 bases and J by 8 bases, with 22 bases between them. The germline gives CDR1 SGHAT, CDR2 FQDESV (reference sequence). The CDR3 has 16 amino acids. CDR3 loop: CASSPPDSPLGDEQFF. CDR3 DNA: TGTGCCAGCAGCCCCCCGGATAGCCCACTCGGGGATGAGCAGTTCTTC.

The chain couples TRBV7-9 to TRBJ2-7; the D gene is possibly TRBD1 (5 bases). The V and J ends lost 3 bases and 2 bases respectively, with 8 bases between them. The V gene's germline CDR1 is SEHNR and CDR2 FQNEAQ (reference sequence). The CDR3 spans 13 residues. The CDR3 DNA reads as TGTGCCAGCAGCTTTGGGGCCGCCTACGAGCAGTACTTC. This encodes CASSFGAAYEQYF.

The chain employs TRBV28 and TRBJ2-7, with 9 positions matching TRBD2. Germline CDR1 is MDHEN and CDR2 is SYDVKM. The J segment lost 7 bases and the V segment lost 8 bases, leaving 12 bases of the junction unmatched. The CDR3 covers 14 residues. The CDR3 nucleotides are TGTGCCAGCTGCGAGGCGGGAGGGCCGGGTGAGCAGTACTTC. The encoded protein is CASCEAGGPGEQYF.

This chain joins TRBV10-3 and TRBJ1-1, with D possibly being TRBD1 (6 bases). V was trimmed by 7 bases and J by 0 bases, leaving 9 bases between them. This CDR3 has 13 residues. Germline V gene sequence: CDR1 ENHRY, CDR2 SYGVKD. The CDR3 DNA reads TGTGCCATCAATACAGGGTTGAACACTGAAGCTTTCTTT. Translating gives CAINTGLNTEAFF.

This clone was seen only once. The genes are TRBV5-6 and TRBJ2-2, with 7 bases lining up with TRBD1. The V and J ends lost 7 bases and 6 bases, in that order; junction bases with no gene match: 12. The CDR3 is 15 residues long. Germline CDR1 and CDR2: SGHDT and YYEEEE. The CDR3 nucleotides read TGTGCCAGCCAGGGGGACATCCCTGAACCCGGGGAGCTGTTTTTT. Translation: CASQGDIPEPGELFF.

The genes are TRBV4-1 and TRBJ2-3, with D perhaps matching TRBD2 (5 bases). The CDR3 has 15 amino acids. From germline, CDR1 is MGHRA and CDR2 YSYEKL. V dropped 3 bases and J dropped 1 base, with 11 bases sitting between them. As DNA, the CDR3 is TGCGCCAGCAGCCACCCGGCCGGGGGCACAGATACGCAGTATTTT. Translating it yields CASSHPAGGTDTQYF.